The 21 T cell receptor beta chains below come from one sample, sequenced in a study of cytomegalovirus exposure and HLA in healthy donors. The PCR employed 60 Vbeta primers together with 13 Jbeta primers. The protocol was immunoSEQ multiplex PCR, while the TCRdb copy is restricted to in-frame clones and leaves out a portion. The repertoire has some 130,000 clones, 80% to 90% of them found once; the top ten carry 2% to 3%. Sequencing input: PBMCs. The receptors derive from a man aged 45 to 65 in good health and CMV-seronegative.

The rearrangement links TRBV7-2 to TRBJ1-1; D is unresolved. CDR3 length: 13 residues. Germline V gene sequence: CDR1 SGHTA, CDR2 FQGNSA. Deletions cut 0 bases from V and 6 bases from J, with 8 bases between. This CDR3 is CASSLATGSEAFF. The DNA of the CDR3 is TGTGCCAGCAGCTTAGCGACGGGATCTGAAGCTTTCTTT.

The CDR3 reads CASRAFRAGNYGYTF. The CDR3 nucleotides are TGTGCCAGCAGGGCGTTCAGGGCCGGTAACTATGGCTACACCTTC. The chain has TRBV2 and TRBJ1-2; D might be TRBD1 (5 bases). V was cut by 6 bases and J by 1 base, with 15 bases left in between. The CDR3 consists of 15 residues. Germline lookup yields CDR1 SNHLY and CDR2 FYNNEI.

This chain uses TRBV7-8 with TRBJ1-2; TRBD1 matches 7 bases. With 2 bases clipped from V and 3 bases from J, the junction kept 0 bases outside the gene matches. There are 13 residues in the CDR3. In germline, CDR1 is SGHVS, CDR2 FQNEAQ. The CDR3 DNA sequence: TGTGCCAGCAGCTTAACAGGGGACTATGGCTACACCTTC. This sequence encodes CASSLTGDYGYTF.

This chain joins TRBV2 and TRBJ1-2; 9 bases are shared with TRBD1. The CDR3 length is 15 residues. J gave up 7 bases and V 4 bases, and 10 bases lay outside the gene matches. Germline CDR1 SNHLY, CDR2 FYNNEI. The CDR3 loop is CASSGGQGSAGGYTF. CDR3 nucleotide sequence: TGTGCCAGCAGTGGGGGACAGGGTTCGGCAGGTGGCTACACCTTC.

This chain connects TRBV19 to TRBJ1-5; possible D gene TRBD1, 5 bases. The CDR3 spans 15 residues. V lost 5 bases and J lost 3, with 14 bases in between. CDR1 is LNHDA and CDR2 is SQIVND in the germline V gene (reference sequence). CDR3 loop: CASSPRGGDNQPQHF. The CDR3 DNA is TGTGCCAGTAGTCCAAGGGGCGGTGACAATCAGCCCCAGCATTTT.

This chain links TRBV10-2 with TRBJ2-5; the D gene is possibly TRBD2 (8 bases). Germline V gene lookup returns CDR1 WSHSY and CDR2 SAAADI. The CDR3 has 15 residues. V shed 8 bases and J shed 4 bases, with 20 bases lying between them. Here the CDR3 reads CASRLSGTVAETQYF. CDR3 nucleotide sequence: TGCGCCAGCCGACTTAGCGGGACAGTCGCAGAGACCCAGTACTTC.

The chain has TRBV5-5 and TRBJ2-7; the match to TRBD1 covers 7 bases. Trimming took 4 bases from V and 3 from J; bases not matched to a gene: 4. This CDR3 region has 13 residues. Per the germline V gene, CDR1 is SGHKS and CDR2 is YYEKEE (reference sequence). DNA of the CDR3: TGTGCCAGCAGCCCAAGGGACAGCTACGAGCAGTACTTC. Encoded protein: CASSPRDSYEQYF.

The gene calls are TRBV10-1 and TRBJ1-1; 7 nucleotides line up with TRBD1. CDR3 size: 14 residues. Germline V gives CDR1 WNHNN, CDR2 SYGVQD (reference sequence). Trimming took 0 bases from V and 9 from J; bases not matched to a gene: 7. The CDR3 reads CASSESWQGDKAFF. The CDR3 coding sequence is TGCGCCAGCAGTGAGTCGTGGCAGGGGGATAAAGCTTTCTTT.

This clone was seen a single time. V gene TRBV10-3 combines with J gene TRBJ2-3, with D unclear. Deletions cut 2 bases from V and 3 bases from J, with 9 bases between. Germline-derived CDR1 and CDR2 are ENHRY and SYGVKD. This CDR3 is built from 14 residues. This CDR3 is CAISEQATTDTQYF. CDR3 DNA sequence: TGTGCCATCAGTGAGCAGGCGACAACAGATACGCAGTATTTT.

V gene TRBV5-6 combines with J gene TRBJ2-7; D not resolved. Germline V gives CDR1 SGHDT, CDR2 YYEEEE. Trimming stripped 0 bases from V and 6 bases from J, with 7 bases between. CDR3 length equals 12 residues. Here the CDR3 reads CASSLAAGEQYF. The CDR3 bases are TGTGCCAGCAGCTTGGCTGCAGGCGAGCAGTACTTC.

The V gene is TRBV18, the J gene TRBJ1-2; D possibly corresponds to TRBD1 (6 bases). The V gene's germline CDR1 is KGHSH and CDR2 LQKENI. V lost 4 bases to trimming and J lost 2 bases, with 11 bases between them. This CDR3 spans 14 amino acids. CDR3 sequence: CASSLETGNYGYTF. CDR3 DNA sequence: TGTGCCAGCTCACTAGAGACAGGAAACTATGGCTACACCTTC.

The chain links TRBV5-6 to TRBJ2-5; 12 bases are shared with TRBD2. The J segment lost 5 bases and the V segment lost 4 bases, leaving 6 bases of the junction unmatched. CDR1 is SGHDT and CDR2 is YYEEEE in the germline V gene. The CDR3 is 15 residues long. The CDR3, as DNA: TGTGCCAGCAGCCTGACTAGCGGGGGAGGGGAGACCCAGTACTTC. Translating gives CASSLTSGGGETQYF.

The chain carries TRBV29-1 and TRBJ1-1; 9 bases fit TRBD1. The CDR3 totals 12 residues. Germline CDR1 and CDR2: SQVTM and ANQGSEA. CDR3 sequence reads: CSAGQGNTEAFF. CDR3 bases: TGCAGTGCGGGACAGGGGAACACTGAAGCTTTCTTT.

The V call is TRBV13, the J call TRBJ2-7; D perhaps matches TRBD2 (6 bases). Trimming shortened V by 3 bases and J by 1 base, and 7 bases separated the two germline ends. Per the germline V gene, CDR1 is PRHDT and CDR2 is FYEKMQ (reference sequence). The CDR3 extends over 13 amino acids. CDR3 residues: CASSFGTSYEQYF. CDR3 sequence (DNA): TGTGCCAGCAGCTTTGGGACTTCCTACGAGCAGTACTTC.

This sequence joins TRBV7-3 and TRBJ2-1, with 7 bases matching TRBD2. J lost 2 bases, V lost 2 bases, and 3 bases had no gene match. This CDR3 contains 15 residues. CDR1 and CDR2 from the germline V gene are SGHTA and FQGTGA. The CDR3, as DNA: TGTGCCAGCAGCTTACAGAGCGGGGCCTACAATGAGCAGTTCTTC. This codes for CASSLQSGAYNEQFF.

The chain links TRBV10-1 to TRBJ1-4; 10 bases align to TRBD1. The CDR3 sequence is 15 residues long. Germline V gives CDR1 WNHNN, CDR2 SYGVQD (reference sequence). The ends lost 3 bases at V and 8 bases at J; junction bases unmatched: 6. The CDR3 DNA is TGCGCCAGCAGTGATTCCGGGACAGGGGTCGAAAAACTGTTTTTT. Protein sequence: CASSDSGTGVEKLFF.

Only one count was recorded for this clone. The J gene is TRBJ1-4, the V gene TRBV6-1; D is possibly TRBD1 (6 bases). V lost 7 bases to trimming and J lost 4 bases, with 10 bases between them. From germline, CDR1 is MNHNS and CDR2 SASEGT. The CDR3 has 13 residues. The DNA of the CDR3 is TGTGCCAGCAACAGGGCTCTTAATGAAAAACTGTTTTTT. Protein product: CASNRALNEKLFF.

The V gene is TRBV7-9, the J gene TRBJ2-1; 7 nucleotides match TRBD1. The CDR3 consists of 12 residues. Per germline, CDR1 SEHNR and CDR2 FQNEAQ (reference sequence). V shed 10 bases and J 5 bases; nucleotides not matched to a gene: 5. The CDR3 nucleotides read TGTGCCACTCGGACAGGCAACAATGAGCAGTTCTTC. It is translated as CATRTGNNEQFF.

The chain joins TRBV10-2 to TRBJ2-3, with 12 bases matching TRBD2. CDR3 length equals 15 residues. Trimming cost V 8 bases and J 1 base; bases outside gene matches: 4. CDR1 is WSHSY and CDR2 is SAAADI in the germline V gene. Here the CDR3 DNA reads TGCGCCAGCTCCAGACTAGCGGGGGGCACAGATACGCAGTATTTT. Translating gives CASSRLAGGTDTQYF.

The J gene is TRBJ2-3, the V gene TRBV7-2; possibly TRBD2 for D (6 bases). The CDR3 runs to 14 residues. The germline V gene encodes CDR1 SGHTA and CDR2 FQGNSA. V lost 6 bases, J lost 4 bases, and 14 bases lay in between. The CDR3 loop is CASSPGGMADTQYF. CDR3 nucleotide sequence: TGTGCCAGCAGTCCTGGGGGGATGGCAGATACGCAGTATTTT.

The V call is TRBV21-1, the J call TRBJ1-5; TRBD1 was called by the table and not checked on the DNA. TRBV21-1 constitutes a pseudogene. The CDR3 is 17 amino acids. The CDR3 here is CASSKTAGDRDDQPQHF. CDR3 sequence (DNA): TGTGCCAGCAGCAAAACAGCGGGTGACAGGGACGATCAGCCCCAGCATTTT.